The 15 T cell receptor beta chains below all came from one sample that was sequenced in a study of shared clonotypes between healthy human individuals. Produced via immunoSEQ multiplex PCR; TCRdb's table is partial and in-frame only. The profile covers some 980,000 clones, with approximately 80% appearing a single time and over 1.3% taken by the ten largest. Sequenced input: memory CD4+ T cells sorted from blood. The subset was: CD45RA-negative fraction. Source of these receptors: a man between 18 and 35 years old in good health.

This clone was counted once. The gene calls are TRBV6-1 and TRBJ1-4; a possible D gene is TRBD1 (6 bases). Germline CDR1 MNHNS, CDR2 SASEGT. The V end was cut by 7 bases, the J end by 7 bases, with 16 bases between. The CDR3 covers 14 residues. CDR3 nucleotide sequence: TGTGCCAGCATGGAGGGGGTATTACCTGAAAAACTGTTTTTT. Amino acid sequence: CASMEGVLPEKLFF.

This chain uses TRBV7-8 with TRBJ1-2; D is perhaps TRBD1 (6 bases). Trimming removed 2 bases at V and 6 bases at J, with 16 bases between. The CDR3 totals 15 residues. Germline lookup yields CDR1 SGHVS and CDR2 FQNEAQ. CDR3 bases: TGTGCCAGCAGCTTATCCGGGGGCGCTAGGGATGGCTACACCTTC. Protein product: CASSLSGGARDGYTF. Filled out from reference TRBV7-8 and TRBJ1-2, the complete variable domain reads GAGVSQSPRYKVAKRGQDVALRCDPISGHVSLFWYQQALGQGPEFLTYFQNEAQLDKSGLPSDRFFAERPEGSVSTLKIQRTQQEDSAVYLCASSLSGGARDGYTFGSGTRLTVV.

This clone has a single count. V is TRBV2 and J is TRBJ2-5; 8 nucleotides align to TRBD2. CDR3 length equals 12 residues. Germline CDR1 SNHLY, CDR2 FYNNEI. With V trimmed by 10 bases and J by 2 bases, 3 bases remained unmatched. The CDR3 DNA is TGTGCCACCGGGACTAGGCAAGAGACCCAGTACTTC. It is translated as CATGTRQETQYF.

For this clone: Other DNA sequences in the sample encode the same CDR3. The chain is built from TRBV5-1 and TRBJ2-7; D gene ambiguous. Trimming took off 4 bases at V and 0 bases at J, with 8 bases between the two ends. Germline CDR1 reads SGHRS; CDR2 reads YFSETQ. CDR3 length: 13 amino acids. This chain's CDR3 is CASSPDPSYEQYF. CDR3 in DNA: TGCGCCAGCAGCCCGGATCCCTCCTACGAGCAGTACTTC. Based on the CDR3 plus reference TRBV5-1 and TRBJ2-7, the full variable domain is KAGVTQTPRYLIKTRGQQVTLSCSPISGHRSVSWYQQTPGQGLQFLFEYFSETQRNKGNFPGRFSGRQFSNSRSEMNVSTLELGDSALYLCASSPDPSYEQYFGPGTRLTVT.

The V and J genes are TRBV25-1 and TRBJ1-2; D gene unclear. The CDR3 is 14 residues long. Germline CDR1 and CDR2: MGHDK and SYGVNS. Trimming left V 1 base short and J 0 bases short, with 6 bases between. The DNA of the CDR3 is TGTGCCAGCAGTGAATTGGGTTCTAACTATGGCTACACCTTC. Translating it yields CASSELGSNYGYTF.

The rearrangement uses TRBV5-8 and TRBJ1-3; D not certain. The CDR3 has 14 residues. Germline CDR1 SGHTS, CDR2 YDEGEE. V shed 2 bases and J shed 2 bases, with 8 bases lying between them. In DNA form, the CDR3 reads TGTGCCAGCAGCTTAGGGTCGCCTGGAAACACCATATATTTT. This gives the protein CASSLGSPGNTIYF.

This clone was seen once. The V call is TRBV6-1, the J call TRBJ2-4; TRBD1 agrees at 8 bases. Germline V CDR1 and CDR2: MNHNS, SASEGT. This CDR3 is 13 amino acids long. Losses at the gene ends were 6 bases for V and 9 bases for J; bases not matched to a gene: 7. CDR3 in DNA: TGTGCCAGCAGCAGAGCAGGGGGCTTCATTCAGTACTTC. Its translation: CASSRAGGFIQYF.

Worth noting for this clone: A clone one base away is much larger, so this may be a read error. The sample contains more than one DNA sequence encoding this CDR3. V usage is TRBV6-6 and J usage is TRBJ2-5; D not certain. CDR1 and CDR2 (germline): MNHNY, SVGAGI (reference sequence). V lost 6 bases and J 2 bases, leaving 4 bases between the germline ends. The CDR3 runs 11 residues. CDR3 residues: CASSKQETQYF. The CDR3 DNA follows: TGTGCCAGCAGCAAACAAGAGACCCAGTACTTC.

The CDR3, as DNA: TGTGCCAGCTCACCAGGGCGCGCCGGGACTAGCAGCTACGAGCAGTACTTC. Protein sequence: CASSPGRAGTSSYEQYF. The rearrangement uses TRBV18 and TRBJ2-7; TRBD2 matches at 9 bases. Germline assignment: CDR1 KGHSH and CDR2 LQKENI. The CDR3 covers 17 residues. With V trimmed by 2 bases and J by 3 bases, 11 bases remained unmatched.

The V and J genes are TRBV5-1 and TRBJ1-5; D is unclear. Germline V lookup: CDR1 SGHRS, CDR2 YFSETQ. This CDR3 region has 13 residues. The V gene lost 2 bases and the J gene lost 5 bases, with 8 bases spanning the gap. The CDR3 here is CASSFTADQPQHF. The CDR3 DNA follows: TGCGCCAGCAGCTTCACAGCTGATCAGCCCCAGCATTTT.

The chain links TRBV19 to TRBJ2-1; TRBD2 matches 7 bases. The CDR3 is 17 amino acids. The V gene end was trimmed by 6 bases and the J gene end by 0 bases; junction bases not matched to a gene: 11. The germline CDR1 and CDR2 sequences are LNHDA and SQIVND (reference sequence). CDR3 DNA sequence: TGTGCCAGTAGCCCTGGGGAGGGATTAAGCTCCTACAATGAGCAGTTCTTC. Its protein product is CASSPGEGLSSYNEQFF.

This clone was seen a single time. The CDR3: CASSPGLAGGIDTQYF. Written as DNA, the CDR3 is TGCGCCAGCAGCCCCGGACTAGCGGGGGGTATAGATACGCAGTATTTT. This chain links TRBV5-1 with TRBJ2-3; 14 nucleotides align to TRBD2. Germline trimming cut 4 bases from V and 5 bases from J; bases unmatched to any gene: 6. This CDR3 has 16 residues. The germline gives CDR1 SGHRS, CDR2 YFSETQ.

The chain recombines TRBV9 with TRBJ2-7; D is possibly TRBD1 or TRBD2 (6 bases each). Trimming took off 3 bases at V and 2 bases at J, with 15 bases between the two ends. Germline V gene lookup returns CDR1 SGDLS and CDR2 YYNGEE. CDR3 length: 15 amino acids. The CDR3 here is CASSATGAYAYEQYF. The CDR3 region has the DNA TGTGCCAGCAGCGCTACGGGGGCCTACGCCTACGAGCAGTACTTC.

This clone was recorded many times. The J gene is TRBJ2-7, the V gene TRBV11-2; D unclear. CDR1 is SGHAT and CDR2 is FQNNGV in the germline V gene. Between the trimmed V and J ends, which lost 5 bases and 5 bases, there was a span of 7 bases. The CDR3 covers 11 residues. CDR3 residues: CASSPQNEQYF. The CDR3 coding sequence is TGTGCCAGCAGCCCCCAGAACGAGCAGTACTTC.

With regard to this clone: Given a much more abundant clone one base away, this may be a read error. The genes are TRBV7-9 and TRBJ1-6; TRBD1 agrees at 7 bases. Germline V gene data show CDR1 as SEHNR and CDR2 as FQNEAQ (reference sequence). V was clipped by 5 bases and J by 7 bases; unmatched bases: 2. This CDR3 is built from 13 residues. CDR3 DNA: TGTGCCAGCAGCCCGGGACAGAATTCACCCCTCCACTTT. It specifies CASSPGQNSPLHF.